The 10 T cell receptor beta chains below all came from one sample that was sequenced in a study of blood T cell repertoires in COVID-19. Repertoires were generated with immunoSEQ multiplex PCR, while TCRdb's copy carries only in-frame clones and drops some. Of about 51,000 clones in the sample, approximately 90% are singletons; the top ten hold approximately 2.8%. The sequencing sample was made of peripheral blood. The receptors originated from a man aged 45-65 years with acute or convalescent COVID-19.

The chain is built from TRBV30 and TRBJ1-6, with 9 bases fitting TRBD1. The CDR3 runs to 14 residues. Germline-derived CDR1 and CDR2 are GTSNPN and SVGIG (reference sequence). V lost 3 bases and J lost 6; bases outside the gene matches: 3. The CDR3 DNA reads as TGTGCCTGGAGGGACAGGGGCACTAATTCACCCCTCCACTTT. It translates to CAWRDRGTNSPLHF.

The CDR3 loop reads CASSLSSTNEKLFF. The CDR3 DNA reads TGCGCCAGCAGCTTGTCCTCAACTAATGAAAAACTGTTTTTT. The chain carries TRBV5-1 and TRBJ1-4; D is uncertain. Trimming left V 1 base short and J 0 bases short, with 4 bases between. Germline CDR1 reads SGHRS; CDR2 reads YFSETQ. The CDR3 runs 14 residues.

The chain links TRBV5-1 to TRBJ1-1, with 9 bases lining up with TRBD1. This CDR3 spans 14 amino acids. V was pared by 3 bases and J by 5 bases, with 5 bases of the junction left unmatched. In germline, CDR1 is SGHRS, CDR2 YFSETQ. The CDR3 region has the DNA TGCGCCAGCAGCTCCGGGACAGGGAGGACTGAAGCTTTCTTT. Its protein product is CASSSGTGRTEAFF.

The chain recombines TRBV20-1 with TRBJ2-7; D remains ambiguous. The V end lost 3 bases, the J end lost 6 bases, and 18 bases lay between the germline ends. This CDR3 is built from 14 residues. Germline V lookup: CDR1 DFQATT, CDR2 SNEGSKA (reference sequence). The CDR3 bases are TGCAGTGCTAGTATGAATCTTGTCACTTTCGAGCAGTACTTC. This sequence encodes CSASMNLVTFEQYF.

The rearrangement uses TRBV2 and TRBJ1-4, with D tentatively TRBD1 (6 bases). From germline, CDR1 is SNHLY and CDR2 FYNNEI. Trimming cost V 6 bases and J 8 bases, with 16 bases left between them. The CDR3 extends over 14 amino acids. CDR3 residues: CASSIQGSSEKLFF. DNA for the CDR3: TGTGCCAGCAGCATCCAGGGGAGTTCGGAAAAACTGTTTTTT.

This chain joins TRBV7-2 and TRBJ2-5, with D unclear. CDR1 is SGHTA and CDR2 is FQGNSA in the germline V gene. The V and J ends lost 4 bases and 0 bases respectively, with 3 bases between them. The CDR3 runs to 12 residues. In DNA form, the CDR3 reads TGTGCCAGCAGCTCTAACCAAGAGACCCAGTACTTC. Its protein is CASSSNQETQYF.

This chain joins TRBV2 and TRBJ2-2; 10 bases align to TRBD2. This CDR3 has 17 residues. V trimming: 8 bases; J trimming: 0 bases; junction bases outside the gene matches: 9. The germline CDR1 and CDR2 sequences are SNHLY and FYNNEI. The CDR3: CASRDQRGGSNTGELFF. CDR3 nucleotides: TGTGCCAGCCGGGATCAGCGGGGGGGCTCGAACACCGGGGAGCTGTTTTTT.

This chain joins TRBV10-1 and TRBJ2-2; 7 bases are a match to TRBD1. Trimming cost V 6 bases and J 6 bases; bases outside gene matches: 4. The CDR3 is 13 amino acids. Germline CDR1 reads WNHNN; CDR2 reads SYGVQD (reference sequence). The CDR3 DNA reads as TGCGCCAGCAGCAACGACAGGGCCGGGGAGCTGTTTTTT. It encodes CASSNDRAGELFF.

The chain is built from TRBV5-5 and TRBJ2-3; maybe TRBD1 (6 bases). The CDR3 has 16 residues. V lost 3 bases to trimming and J lost 0 bases, with 14 bases between them. CDR1 SGHKS and CDR2 YYEKEE come from the germline V gene (reference sequence). The CDR3 spells CASSYASGQSTDTQYF. In DNA form, the CDR3 reads TGTGCCAGCAGCTATGCATCCGGACAGAGCACAGATACGCAGTATTTT.

V usage is TRBV2 and J usage is TRBJ2-2; 7 nucleotides match TRBD1. The CDR3 contains 13 residues. Trimming at V came to 9 bases and at J to 2 bases, leaving 3 bases not matched to a gene. Germline V gene sequence: CDR1 SNHLY, CDR2 FYNNEI. Here the CDR3 reads CASDRANTGELFF. The CDR3 coding sequence is TGTGCCAGTGACAGGGCAAACACCGGGGAGCTGTTTTTT.